This TCR beta chain was identified during a study of blood T cell repertoires in COVID-19. About the research overall: From the United States, Italy and Spain came samples of acute and convalescent COVID-19. The cDNA or gDNA used as material had been derived from T cells, B-cell-depleted T cells, or PBMCs.

Under the authors' procedure: Amplification with reference gene primers provided the estimates of nucleated cell counts. The assay was immunoSEQ multiplex PCR, and TCRdb's table has in-frame clones only and misses some. That table gives V, J and clone size, and the DNA gave D and trimming. The sample includes 150,000 to 200,000 clones, over 70% of them seen just once. The CDR3 spans 15 residues. V was shortened by 1 base and J by 4 bases, with 13 bases between the two germline ends. The V gene's germline CDR1 is LNHDA and CDR2 SQIVND (reference sequence). The genes are TRBV19 and TRBJ2-5; tentative D call: TRBD2 (5 bases). This TCR was recovered from a man between 65 and 79 years old with acute or convalescent COVID-19. Sequencing input: peripheral blood. The CDR3, as DNA: TGTGCCAGTAGTATAGGCAGCGGCAGTGGAGAGACCCAGTACTTC. Translating it yields CASSIGSGSGETQYF.